The TCR beta chain described here comes from a study of T cell responses to AZD1222 COVID-19 vaccine. This clone was detected a few times. Its antigen is currently unknown. Germline trimming cut 4 bases from V and 7 bases from J; bases unmatched to any gene: 14. This CDR3 is 17 amino acids long. Looked up from germline, CDR1 is MGHRA and CDR2 is YSYEKL. General study results and limits: There were vaccine-associated CD4 TCRs across spike, dominant at 160-218 and 743-854. Repertoires were collected only later (after the peak T cell response had occurred).

Clones were read by immunoSEQ multiplex PCR, and TCRdb kept only the in-frame ones, dropping some. Of under 150,000 clones in the sample, 85% to 95% were seen once. The material sequenced was peripheral blood, taken on day 0 of MenACWY control vaccination. The chain has TRBV4-1 and TRBJ1-5, with 9 bases fitting TRBD1. The sequence derives from an adult in good health. For the CDR3, the DNA is TGCGCCAGCAGCCGGGGATTCGGGACAGGGAGGCGGCAGCCCCAGCATTTT. Translating it yields CASSRGFGTGRRQPQHF.